The 14 T cell receptor beta chains listed next were all sequenced from one sample in a study of blood T cells in healthy people across ages. Together with a sample-barcoded 5' primer, a J-beta primer mix was included in a second PCR lasting about 6 to 11 cycles. MiXCR, applied by TCRdb to the 5' RACE reads, yields one record per CDR3 protein. The sample lists roughly 800,000 distinct CDR3 sequences, roughly 50% seen once, with about 42% in the top ten. The sample taken for sequencing was blood. These receptors originate from an elderly man in good health.

The gene calls are TRBV20-1 and TRBJ1-1; D ambiguous. This CDR3 comprises 10 residues. With 5 bases removed from V and 7 bases from J, the gap between germline ends came to 8 bases. Germline CDR1 and CDR2: DFQATT and SNEGSKA (reference sequence). The CDR3 here is CSARSFEAFF. The CDR3 region has the DNA TGCAGTGCTCGATCTTTTGAAGCTTTCTTT.

As for this clonotype: A much larger clone differs from this one at a single base, so this may be a read error. The rearrangement joins TRBV29-1 to TRBJ2-4, with D unresolved. This CDR3 comprises 12 residues. The germline V gene encodes CDR1 SQVTM and CDR2 ANQGSEA. V was clipped by 7 bases and J by 13 bases, with 20 bases between them. The CDR3 region is CSAASGSYGQYF. CDR3 in DNA: TGCAGCGCTGCGAGTGGGTCCTACGGGCAGTACTTC. Full variable domain (outside the CDR3, taken from reference TRBV29-1 and TRBJ2-4): SAVISQKPSRDICQRGTSLTIQCQVDSQVTMMFWYRQQPGQSLTLIATANQGSEATYESGFVIDKFPISRPNLTFSTLTVSNMSPEDSSIYLCSAASGSYGQYFGAGTRLSVL.

The chain carries TRBV11-3 and TRBJ2-7, with D tentatively TRBD1 (5 bases). V was trimmed by 5 bases and J by 5 bases, leaving 13 bases between them. There are 13 residues in the CDR3. CDR1 and CDR2 from the germline V gene are SGHNT and YENEEA. CDR3 amino acids: CASSRAGSHEQYF. CDR3 nucleotides: TGTGCCAGCAGCCGTGCAGGGTCCCACGAGCAGTACTTC. Together with reference TRBV11-3 and TRBJ2-7, the CDR3 gives the full variable domain: EAGVVQSPRYKIIEKKQPVAFWCNPISGHNTLYWYLQNLGQGPELLIRYENEEAVDDSQLPKDRFSAERLKGVDSTLKIQPAELGDSAVYLCASSRAGSHEQYFGPGTRLTVT.

The J gene is TRBJ1-1, the V gene TRBV28; no clear D gene. The CDR3 has 11 residues. CDR1 is MDHEN and CDR2 is SYDVKM in the germline V gene. Between the trimmed V and J ends, which lost 6 bases and 7 bases, there was a span of 9 bases. CDR3 region: CASRGDNEAFF. CDR3 coding DNA: TGTGCCAGCAGGGGTGACAATGAAGCTTTCTTT.

The chain recombines TRBV29-1 with TRBJ2-7; D is ambiguous. The ends were cut back, 1 base at V and 2 bases at J, with 15 bases in the middle. Germline CDR1 and CDR2: SQVTM and ANQGSEA. This CDR3 has 15 residues. The CDR3 region has the DNA TGCAGCGTTGAAGTTATTGGAGTCGGAACCTACGAGCAGTACTTC. Its translation is CSVEVIGVGTYEQYF.

Concerning this clonotype: This may be a read error: a much more frequent sequence differs by one nucleotide. The chain links TRBV18 to TRBJ2-5; D gene ambiguous. CDR1 is KGHSH, CDR2 LQKENI, per germline. This CDR3 is 12 amino acids long. The CDR3 DNA reads as TGTTCCAGCTCCGGGTGGGGAGAGACCCAGTACTTC. Translating it yields CSSSGWGETQYF.

The V call is TRBV7-2, the J call TRBJ2-3; the match to TRBD1 covers 9 bases. Germline CDR1 is SGHTA and CDR2 is FQGNSA. The CDR3 runs to 14 residues. Unmatched junction bases numbered 17, after V lost 8 bases and J lost 14 bases. The CDR3 here is CASGRDRVHRYAYF. DNA of the CDR3: TGTGCCAGCGGTCGGGACAGGGTACACAGATACGCGTATTTT.

The chain employs TRBV20-1 and TRBJ2-1; no clear D gene. Germline lookup yields CDR1 DFQATT and CDR2 SNEGSKA (reference sequence). This CDR3 has 13 amino acids. Trimming left V 0 bases short and J 6 bases short, with 9 bases between. Written as DNA, the CDR3 is TGCAGTGCTAGAGATCCTTTTGGCAATGAGCAGTTCTTC. This sequence encodes CSARDPFGNEQFF.

The chain joins TRBV30 to TRBJ2-7; D ambiguous. Germline V gene lookup returns CDR1 GTSNPN and CDR2 SVGIG (reference sequence). This CDR3 spans 12 amino acids. V lost 1 base and J lost 2, with 6 bases in between. This CDR3 is CAWSDRPYEQYF. The CDR3 DNA sequence: TGTGCCTGGAGTGACAGACCCTACGAGCAGTACTTC.

A few counts support this clonotype. The CDR3 sequence: CASIARSYGYTF. CDR3 nucleotide sequence: TGTGCCAGCATAGCCAGGAGCTATGGCTACACCTTC. The V call is TRBV6-4, the J call TRBJ1-2; D unresolved. This CDR3 contains 12 residues. CDR1 is MRHNA, CDR2 SNTAGT, per germline. V lost 7 bases to trimming and J lost 4 bases, with 10 bases between them.

The chain has TRBV27 and TRBJ2-1, with 8 nucleotides matching TRBD2. V was pared by 0 bases and J by 8 bases, with 6 bases of the junction left unmatched. Germline V gene lookup returns CDR1 MNHEY and CDR2 SMNVEV (reference sequence). This CDR3 spans 15 amino acids. The chain's CDR3 is CASSLSSGGRHEQFF. Written as DNA, the CDR3 is TGTGCCAGCAGTTTATCGTCGGGAGGGCGGCATGAGCAGTTCTTC.

This clonotype came up a few times. The rearrangement joins TRBV6-5 to TRBJ1-6; tentatively, D is TRBD1 (5 bases). V dropped 2 bases and J dropped 7 bases, with 18 bases sitting between them. Looked up from germline, CDR1 is MNHEY and CDR2 is SVGAGI. The CDR3 sequence is 17 residues long. CDR3 coding DNA: TGTGCCAGCAGTTACGCCGTAGGGACGGGTCGCAATTCACCCCTCCACTTT. Translating gives CASSYAVGTGRNSPLHF.

This clonotype was seen repeatedly, ten times or more. This chain joins TRBV7-3 and TRBJ1-1; D uncertain. Germline V gene lookup returns CDR1 SGHTA and CDR2 FQGTGA. Between the trimmed V and J ends, which lost 8 bases and 1 base, there was a span of 11 bases. The CDR3 covers 13 residues. DNA of the CDR3: TGTGCCAGCTCAGTTACCGGGAACACTGAAGCTTTCTTT. This sequence encodes CASSVTGNTEAFF.

The chain couples TRBV4-2 to TRBJ2-1; 11 nucleotides line up with TRBD2. Trimming removed 1 base from V and 8 bases from J; junction bases left unmatched: 4. The CDR3 is made up of 15 amino acids. Germline V gene lookup returns CDR1 LGHNA and CDR2 YNFKEQ. The CDR3 region has the DNA TGTGCCAGCAGCCAAGGACTAGCGGGATACCATGAGCAGTTCTTC. Protein sequence: CASSQGLAGYHEQFF.